Each of the 5 T cell receptor beta chains below was sequenced from the same sample in a study of monozygotic twins with inflammatory bowel disease. After re-calling the 5' RACE reads, TCRdb lists one entry per CDR3 protein, DNA absent. This listing includes approximately 400,000 distinct CDR3 sequences. Sequencing was performed on blood. The receptors were gathered from a human donor with ulcerative colitis or Crohn's disease, or a healthy co-twin of an affected twin (not recorded which).

The J gene is TRBJ1-5, the V gene TRBV9; TCRdb's D call of TRBD1 is untestable without DNA. This CDR3 has 14 residues. Germline CDR1 and CDR2: SGDLS and YYNGEE. The CDR3 is CASSESGGNQPQHF. Based on the CDR3 plus reference TRBV9 and TRBJ1-5, the full variable domain is DSGVTQTPKHLITATGQRVTLRCSPRSGDLSVYWYQQSLDQGLQFLIQYYNGEERAKGNILERFSAQQFPDLHSELNLSSLELGDSALYFCASSESGGNQPQHFGDGTRLSIL.

The chain links TRBV12-3 or TRBV12-4 to TRBJ2-4; TCRdb returns TRBD1, unconfirmable since there is no DNA. The length of the CDR3 is 13 residues. The CDR3: CASILTGANIQYF.

The chain combines TRBV7-2 with TRBJ2-5. Germline V gene data show CDR1 as SGHTA and CDR2 as FQGNSA. The CDR3 totals 12 residues. The CDR3 spells CASSFISETQYF.

This chain connects TRBV19 to TRBJ2-3; TCRdb designates TRBD1, a call that cannot be tested without DNA. CDR1 is LNHDA and CDR2 is SQIVND in the germline V gene (reference sequence). The CDR3 sequence is 14 residues long. CDR3 loop: CASRLGQGPDTQYF.

The genes are TRBV29-1 and TRBJ1-1. The CDR3 has 13 amino acids. The germline CDR1 and CDR2 sequences are SQVTM and ANQGSEA. The CDR3 loop reads CSVEGLTNTEAFF.